The TCR beta chain under discussion was sequenced for a study of blood T cell repertoires in COVID-19. Overall study context: Researchers got acute and convalescent COVID-19 samples from the United States, Italy and Spain. PBMCs, B-cell-depleted T cells, or T cells were the source of the cDNA or gDNA that made up the material.

Methods used by the authors: Reference gene primer amplification gave estimated nucleated cell counts. Generated by immunoSEQ multiplex PCR, the TCRdb table keeps only in-frame clones and is missing some. V, J and clone size were drawn from that table, and D and trimming were deduced from the DNA. The table lists tens of thousands of clones, approximately 88% of them singletons, with about 3.2% in the top ten. The sequenced material came from peripheral blood. The TCR was taken from a human donor in a cohort sampled during active COVID-19.

The CDR3 here is CASSEDHGDYQPQHF. DNA of the CDR3: TGTGCCAGCAGTGAGGATCACGGGGATTACCAGCCCCAGCATTTT. The chain uses TRBV2 and TRBJ1-5; D not certain. Germline lookup yields CDR1 SNHLY and CDR2 FYNNEI. This CDR3 is 15 amino acids long. The V gene lost 3 bases and the J gene lost 7 bases, with 16 bases spanning the gap.